Sequencing of this TCR beta chain was carried out in a study of cytomegalovirus exposure and HLA in healthy donors. Germline V CDR1 and CDR2: SGHRS, YFSETQ. This CDR3 is built from 13 residues. Trimming cost V 4 bases and J 6 bases; bases outside gene matches: 3. Researchers ran the PCR with 60 Vbeta and 13 Jbeta primers. TCRdb keeps only in-frame clones here, not all; method: immunoSEQ multiplex PCR. The sample totals 200,000 to 250,000 clones; its top ten clones hold under 1%. The chain has TRBV5-1 and TRBJ2-2; 7 bases agree with TRBD1. The receptor was derived from a woman aged 25-40 years in good health and CMV-seropositive. Sequencing was carried out using PBMCs. The chain's CDR3 is CASSPTGAGELFF. The DNA of the CDR3 is TGCGCCAGCAGCCCCACAGGGGCCGGGGAGCTGTTTTTT. Together with reference TRBV5-1 and TRBJ2-2, the CDR3 gives the full variable domain: KAGVTQTPRYLIKTRGQQVTLSCSPISGHRSVSWYQQTPGQGLQFLFEYFSETQRNKGNFPGRFSGRQFSNSRSEMNVSTLELGDSALYLCASSPTGAGELFFGEGSRLTVL.